Sequencing of this T cell receptor (beta chain) was carried out in a study of identical twins. There are a few counts of this clonotype. Its antigen is unknown. Study outcomes and limitations: Sharing of beta out-of-frame sequences by twins showed a weaker excess. While abundant cord blood beta clonotypes carried fewer insertions, memory repertoires showed no such pattern. Compared with models, monozygotic twins showed more out-of-frame TCR alpha sharing.

Germline V gives CDR1 DFQATT, CDR2 SNEGSKA (reference sequence). CDR3 length: 15 amino acids. The V gene end was trimmed by 0 bases and the J gene end by 5 bases; junction bases not matched to a gene: 6. Template switching created a universal primer site, and the cDNA included unique molecular identifiers. MiXCR, run by TCRdb on the 5' RACE reads, gives a single entry per CDR3 protein. The table has about 200,000 distinct CDR3 sequences, around a tenth seen once. This sequence originates from a woman aged 18-29 years in good health. The sequencing sample was made of memory (CD45RO+) T cells sorted from blood. The genes are TRBV20-1 and TRBJ2-2; 7 nucleotides align to TRBD2. In nucleotides, the CDR3 is TGCAGTGCTAGAGATCGGCAGGGAGGGACCGGGGAGCTGTTTTTT. Its protein product is CSARDRQGGTGELFF.